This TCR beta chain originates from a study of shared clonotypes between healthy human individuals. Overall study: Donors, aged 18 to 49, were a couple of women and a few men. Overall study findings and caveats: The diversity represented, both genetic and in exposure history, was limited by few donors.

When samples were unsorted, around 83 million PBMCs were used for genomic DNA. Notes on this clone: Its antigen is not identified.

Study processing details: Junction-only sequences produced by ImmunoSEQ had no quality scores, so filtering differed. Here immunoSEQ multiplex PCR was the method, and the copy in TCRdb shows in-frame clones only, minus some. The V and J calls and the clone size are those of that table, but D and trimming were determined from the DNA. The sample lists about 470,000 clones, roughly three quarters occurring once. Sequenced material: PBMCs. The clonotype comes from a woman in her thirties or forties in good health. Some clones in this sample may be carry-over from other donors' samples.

CDR3 coding DNA: TGTGCCAGCAGTTTCGACAAGCCGAACACTGAAGCTTTCTTT. Protein product: CASSFDKPNTEAFF. This chain links TRBV28 with TRBJ1-1; D ambiguous. The CDR3 consists of 14 residues. Germline loops: CDR1 MDHEN, CDR2 SYDVKM. V was shortened by 3 bases and J by 1 base, with 9 bases between the two germline ends.